Described below is a single T cell receptor beta chain sequence and its context. No antigen is known for it. The source of the sample is a study of vaccination effects on CD4 cells after COVID-19. The CDR3 covers 13 residues. Looked up from germline, CDR1 is LGHNA and CDR2 is YNFKEQ. V shed 0 bases and J shed 4 bases, with 6 bases lying between them. Generated by immunoSEQ multiplex PCR, the TCRdb table keeps only in-frame clones and is missing some. Seen here are 42,000 or so clones, approximately 70% observed once, and the top ten hold 25% to 35%. Study conclusions and caveats: Newly vaccine-induced clones made up most of the convalescents' post-vaccine spike-reactive clones.

Using viral peptide pools, the ViraFEST assay grew out antigen-specific CD4+ T cells prior to sequencing. The authors isolated CD4+ T cells after 10 days of culture. The infection with SARS-CoV-2 (confirmed by PCR) occurred in this person between March and December 2020. The sample here was CD4+ T cells from PBMCs cultured with a peptide pool, taken before COVID-19 vaccination. The chain recombines TRBV4-2 with TRBJ1-2; D call uncertain. The sequence was collected from a human donor who had a prior SARS-CoV-2 infection. CDR3 DNA sequence: TGTGCCAGCAGCCAAGATCGCAGCTATGGCTACACCTTC. Translated: CASSQDRSYGYTF.